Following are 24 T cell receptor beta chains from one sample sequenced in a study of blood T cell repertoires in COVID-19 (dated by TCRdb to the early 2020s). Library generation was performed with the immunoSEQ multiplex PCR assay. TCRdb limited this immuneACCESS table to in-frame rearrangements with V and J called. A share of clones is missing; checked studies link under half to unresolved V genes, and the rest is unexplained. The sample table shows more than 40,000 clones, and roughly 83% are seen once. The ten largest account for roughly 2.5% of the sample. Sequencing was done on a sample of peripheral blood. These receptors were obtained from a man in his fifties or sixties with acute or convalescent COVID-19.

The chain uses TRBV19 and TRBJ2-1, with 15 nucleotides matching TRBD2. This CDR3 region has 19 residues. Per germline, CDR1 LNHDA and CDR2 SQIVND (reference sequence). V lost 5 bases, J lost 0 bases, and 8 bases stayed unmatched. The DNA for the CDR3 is TGTGCCAGTAGTGGACTAGCGGGAGGGTCCATCAGCTCCTACAATGAGCAGTTCTTC. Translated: CASSGLAGGSISSYNEQFF.

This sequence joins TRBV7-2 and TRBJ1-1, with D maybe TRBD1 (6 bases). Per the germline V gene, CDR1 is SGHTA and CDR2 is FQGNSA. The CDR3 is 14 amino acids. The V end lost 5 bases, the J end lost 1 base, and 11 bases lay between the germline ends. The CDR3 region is CASSELQGNTEAFF. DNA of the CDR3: TGTGCCAGCAGCGAATTACAGGGGAACACTGAAGCTTTCTTT.

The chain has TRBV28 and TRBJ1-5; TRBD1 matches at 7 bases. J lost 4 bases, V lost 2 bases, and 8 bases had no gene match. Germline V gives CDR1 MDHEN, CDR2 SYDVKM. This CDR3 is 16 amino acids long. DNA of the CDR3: TGTGCCAGCAGTTTACGGACAGGTTGGGGTAATCAGCCCCAGCATTTT. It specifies CASSLRTGWGNQPQHF. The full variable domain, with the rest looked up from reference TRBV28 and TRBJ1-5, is DVKVTQSSRYLVKRTGEKVFLECVQDMDHENMFWYRQDPGLGLRLIYFSYDVKMKEKGDIPEGYSVSREKKERFSLILESASTNQTSMYLCASSLRTGWGNQPQHFGDGTRLSIL.

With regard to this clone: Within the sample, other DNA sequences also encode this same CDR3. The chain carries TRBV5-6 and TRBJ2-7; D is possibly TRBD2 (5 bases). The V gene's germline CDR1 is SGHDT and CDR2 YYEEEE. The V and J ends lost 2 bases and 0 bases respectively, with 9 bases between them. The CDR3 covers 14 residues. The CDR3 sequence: CASSFGGPSYEQYF. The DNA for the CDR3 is TGTGCCAGCAGCTTCGGCGGGCCCTCCTACGAGCAGTACTTC.

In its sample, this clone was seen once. CDR3 protein: CASRLDGGDDSGELFF. The CDR3 bases are TGTGCCAGCAGGCTCGACGGGGGGGACGATTCCGGGGAGCTGTTTTTT. This sequence joins TRBV28 and TRBJ2-2; TRBD2 agrees at 8 bases. J gave up 6 bases and V 6 bases, and 12 bases lay outside the gene matches. Germline V gene sequence: CDR1 MDHEN, CDR2 SYDVKM. The CDR3 is 16 residues long.

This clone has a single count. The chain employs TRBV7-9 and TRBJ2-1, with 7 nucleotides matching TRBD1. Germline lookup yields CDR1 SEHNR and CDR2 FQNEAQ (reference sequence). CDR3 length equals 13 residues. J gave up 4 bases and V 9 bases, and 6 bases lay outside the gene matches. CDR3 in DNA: TGTGCCAGTCAAGACAGGGAATACAATGAGCAGTTCTTC. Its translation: CASQDREYNEQFF.

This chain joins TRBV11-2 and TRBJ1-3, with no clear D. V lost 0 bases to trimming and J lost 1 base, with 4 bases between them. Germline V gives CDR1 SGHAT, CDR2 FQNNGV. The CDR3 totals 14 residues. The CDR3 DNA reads TGTGCCAGCAGCTTAGACCTATCTGGAAACACCATATATTTT. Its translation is CASSLDLSGNTIYF.

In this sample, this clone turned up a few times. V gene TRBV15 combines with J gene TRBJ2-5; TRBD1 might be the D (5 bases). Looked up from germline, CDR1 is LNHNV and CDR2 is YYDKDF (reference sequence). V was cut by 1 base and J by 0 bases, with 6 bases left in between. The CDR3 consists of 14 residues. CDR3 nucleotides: TGTGCCACCAGCAGAGGGGGCGACCAAGAGACCCAGTACTTC. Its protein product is CATSRGGDQETQYF.

Written as DNA, the CDR3 is TGTGCCAGCAGTCGGGGGCAGGGGGCTGGCTACACCTTC. This encodes CASSRGQGAGYTF. The chain links TRBV6-6 to TRBJ1-2; 8 bases are shared with TRBD1. With 5 bases clipped from V and 7 bases from J, the junction kept 6 bases outside the gene matches. Germline loops: CDR1 MNHNY, CDR2 SVGAGI (reference sequence). The CDR3 has 13 amino acids.

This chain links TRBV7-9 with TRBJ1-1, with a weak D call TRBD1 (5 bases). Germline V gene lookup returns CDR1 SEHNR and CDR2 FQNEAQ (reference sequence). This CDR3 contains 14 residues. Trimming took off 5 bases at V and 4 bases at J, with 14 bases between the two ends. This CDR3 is CASSITLGGTEAFF. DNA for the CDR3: TGTGCCAGCAGCATCACGTTGGGGGGCACTGAAGCTTTCTTT.

The CDR3 DNA is TGTGCCAGCAGCCAAGTGGCCCTCGGGGGCTACACCTTC. This sequence encodes CASSQVALGGYTF. The V call is TRBV3-1 (or the pseudogene TRBV3-2), the J call TRBJ1-2, with no clear D. V dropped 1 base and J dropped 8 bases, with 11 bases sitting between them. In germline, CDR1 is LGHDT, CDR2 YNNKEL (reference sequence). The CDR3 spans 13 residues.

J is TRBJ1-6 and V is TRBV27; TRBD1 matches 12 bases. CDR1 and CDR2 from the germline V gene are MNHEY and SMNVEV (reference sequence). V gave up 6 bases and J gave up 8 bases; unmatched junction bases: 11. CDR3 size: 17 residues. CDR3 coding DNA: TGTGCCAGCAGGCTATCCAGGGACAGGGGGCCGGATTCACCCCTCCACTTT. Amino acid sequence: CASRLSRDRGPDSPLHF.

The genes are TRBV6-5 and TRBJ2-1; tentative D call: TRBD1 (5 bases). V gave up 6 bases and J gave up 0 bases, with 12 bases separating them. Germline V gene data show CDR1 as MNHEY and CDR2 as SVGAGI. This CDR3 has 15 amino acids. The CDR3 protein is CASRRQPFSYNEQFF. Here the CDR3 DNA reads TGTGCCAGCAGACGACAGCCCTTCTCCTACAATGAGCAGTTCTTC.

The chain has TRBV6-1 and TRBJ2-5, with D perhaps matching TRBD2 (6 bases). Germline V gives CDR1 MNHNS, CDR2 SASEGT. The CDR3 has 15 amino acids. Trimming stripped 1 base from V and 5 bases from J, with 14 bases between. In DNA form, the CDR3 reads TGTGCCAGCAGTGAAGTGACCGGGGGTGGGGAGACCCAGTACTTC. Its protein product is CASSEVTGGGETQYF.

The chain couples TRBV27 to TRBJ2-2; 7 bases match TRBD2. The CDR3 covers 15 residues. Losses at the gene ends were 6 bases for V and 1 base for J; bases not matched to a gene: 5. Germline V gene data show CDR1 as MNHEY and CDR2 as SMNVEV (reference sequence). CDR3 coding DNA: TGTGCCAGCAGGCCGGGACTACAGAACACCGGGGAGCTGTTTTTT. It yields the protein CASRPGLQNTGELFF.

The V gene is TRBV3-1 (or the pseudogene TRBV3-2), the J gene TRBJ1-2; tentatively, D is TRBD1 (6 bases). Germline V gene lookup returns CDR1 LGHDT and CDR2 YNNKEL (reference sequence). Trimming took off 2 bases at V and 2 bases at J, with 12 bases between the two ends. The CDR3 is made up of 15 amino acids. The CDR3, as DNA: TGTGCCAGCAGCCAAACCTTAACAGGGAACTATGGCTACACCTTC. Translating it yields CASSQTLTGNYGYTF.

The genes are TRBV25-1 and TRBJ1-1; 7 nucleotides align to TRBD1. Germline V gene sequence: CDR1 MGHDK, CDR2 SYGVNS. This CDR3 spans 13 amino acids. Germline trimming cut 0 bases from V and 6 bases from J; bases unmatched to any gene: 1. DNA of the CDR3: TGTGCCAGCAGTGAATATCAGGGGGCTGAAGCTTTCTTT. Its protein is CASSEYQGAEAFF. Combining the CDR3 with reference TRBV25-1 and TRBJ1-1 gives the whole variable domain EADIYQTPRYLVIGTGKKITLECSQTMGHDKMYWYQQDPGMELHLIHYSYGVNSTEKGDLSSESTVSRIRTEHFPLTLESARPSHTSQYLCASSEYQGAEAFFGQGTRLTVV.

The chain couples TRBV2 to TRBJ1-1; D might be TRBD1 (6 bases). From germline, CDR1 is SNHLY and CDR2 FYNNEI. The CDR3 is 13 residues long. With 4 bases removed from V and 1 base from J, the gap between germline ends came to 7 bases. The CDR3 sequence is CASSGQENTEAFF. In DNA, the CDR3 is TGTGCCAGCAGTGGACAGGAGAACACTGAAGCTTTCTTT.

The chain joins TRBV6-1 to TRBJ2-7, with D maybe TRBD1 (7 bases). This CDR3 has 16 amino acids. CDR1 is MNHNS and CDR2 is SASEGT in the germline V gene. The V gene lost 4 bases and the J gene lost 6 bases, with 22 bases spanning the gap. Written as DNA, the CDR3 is TGTGCCAGCAGTGCCCTGGCGGGACAGTCGGCGGGCGAGCAGTACTTC. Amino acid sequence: CASSALAGQSAGEQYF.

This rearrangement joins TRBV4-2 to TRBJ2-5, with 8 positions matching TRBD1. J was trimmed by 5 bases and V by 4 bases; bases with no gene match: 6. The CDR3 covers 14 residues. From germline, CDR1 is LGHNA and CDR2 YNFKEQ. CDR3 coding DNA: TGTGCCAGCAGCCCAGGGGGCTTGGGGGAGACCCAGTACTTC. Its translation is CASSPGGLGETQYF.

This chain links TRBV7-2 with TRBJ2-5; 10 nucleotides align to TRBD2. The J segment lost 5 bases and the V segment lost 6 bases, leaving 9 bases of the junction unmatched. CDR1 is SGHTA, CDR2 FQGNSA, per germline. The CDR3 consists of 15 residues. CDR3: CASSFQRGGRETQYF. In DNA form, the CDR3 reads TGTGCCAGCAGTTTTCAGCGGGGGGGCCGGGAGACCCAGTACTTC.

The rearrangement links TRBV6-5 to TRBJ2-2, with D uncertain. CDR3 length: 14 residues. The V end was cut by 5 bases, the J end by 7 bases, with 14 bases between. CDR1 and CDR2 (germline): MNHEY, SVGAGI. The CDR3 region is CASSQSNSHGELFF. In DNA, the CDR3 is TGTGCCAGCAGTCAGAGCAACAGCCACGGGGAGCTGTTTTTT.

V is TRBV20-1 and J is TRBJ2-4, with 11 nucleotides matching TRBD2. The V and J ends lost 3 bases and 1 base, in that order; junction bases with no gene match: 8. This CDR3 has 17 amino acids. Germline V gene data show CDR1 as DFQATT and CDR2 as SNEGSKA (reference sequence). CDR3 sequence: CSASPSGGSAAKNIQYF. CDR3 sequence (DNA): TGCAGTGCTAGTCCTAGCGGGGGGTCTGCGGCCAAAAACATTCAGTACTTC.

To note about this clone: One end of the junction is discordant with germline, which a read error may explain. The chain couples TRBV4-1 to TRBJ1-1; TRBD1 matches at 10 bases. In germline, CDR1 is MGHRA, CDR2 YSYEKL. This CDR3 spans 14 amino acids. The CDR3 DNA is TGCGCCAGCAGCCAACGGGACAGGGGCACTGAGGCTTTCTTT. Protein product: CASSQRDRGTEAFF.